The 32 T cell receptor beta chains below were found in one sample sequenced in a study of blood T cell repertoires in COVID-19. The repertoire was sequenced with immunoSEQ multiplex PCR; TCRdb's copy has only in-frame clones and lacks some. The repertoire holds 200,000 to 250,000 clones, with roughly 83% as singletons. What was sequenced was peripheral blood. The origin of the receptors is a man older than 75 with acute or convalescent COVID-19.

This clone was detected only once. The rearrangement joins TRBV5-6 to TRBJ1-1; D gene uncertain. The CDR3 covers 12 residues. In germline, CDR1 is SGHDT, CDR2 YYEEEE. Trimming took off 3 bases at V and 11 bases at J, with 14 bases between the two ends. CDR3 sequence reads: CASSSLSTGAFF. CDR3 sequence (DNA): TGTGCCAGCAGCTCGCTATCGACTGGTGCTTTCTTT.

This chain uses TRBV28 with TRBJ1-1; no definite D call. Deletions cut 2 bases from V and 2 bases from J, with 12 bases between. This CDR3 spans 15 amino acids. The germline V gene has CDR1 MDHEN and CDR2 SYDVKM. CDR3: CASSLPVDSNTEAFF. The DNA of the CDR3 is TGTGCCAGCAGTTTACCGGTTGACTCCAACACTGAAGCTTTCTTT.

The CDR3: CASSFTGTGIHNEQFF. In DNA, the CDR3 is TGTGCCAGCAGCTTTACCGGGACAGGGATCCACAATGAGCAGTTCTTC. This chain joins TRBV5-6 and TRBJ2-1; 9 bases line up with TRBD1. The CDR3 is 16 residues long. V was pared by 2 bases and J by 5 bases, with 8 bases of the junction left unmatched. In germline, CDR1 is SGHDT, CDR2 YYEEEE.

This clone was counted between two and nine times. The CDR3 nucleotides are TGTGCCAGCAGCTTAGTGGTAGCCGGCAGTTTTATACTGAACACTGAAGCTTTCTTT. Translation: CASSLVVAGSFILNTEAFF. V usage is TRBV7-9 and J usage is TRBJ1-1, with D uncertain. There are 19 residues in the CDR3. V was cut by 1 base and J by 0 bases, with 21 bases left in between. Germline CDR1 SEHNR, CDR2 FQNEAQ (reference sequence). The variable domain in full, completed from reference TRBV7-9 and TRBJ1-1, reads DTGVSQNPRHKITKRGQNVTFRCDPISEHNRLYWYRQTLGQGPEFLTYFQNEAQLEKSRLLSDRFSAERPKGSFSTLEIQRTEQGDSAMYLCASSLVVAGSFILNTEAFFGQGTRLTVV.

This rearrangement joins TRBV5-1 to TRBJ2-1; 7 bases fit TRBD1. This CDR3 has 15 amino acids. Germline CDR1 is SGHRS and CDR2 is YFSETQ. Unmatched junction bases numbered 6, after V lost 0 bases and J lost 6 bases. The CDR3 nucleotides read TGCGCCAGCAGCTTGGCTGTGACAGGGTTCAATGAGCAGTTCTTC. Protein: CASSLAVTGFNEQFF.

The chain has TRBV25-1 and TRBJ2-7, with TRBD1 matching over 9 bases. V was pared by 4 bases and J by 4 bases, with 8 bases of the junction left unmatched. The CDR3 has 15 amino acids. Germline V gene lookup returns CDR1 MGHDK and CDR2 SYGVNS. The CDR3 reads CASSGPEDRGYEQYF. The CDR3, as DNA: TGTGCCAGCAGTGGACCGGAGGACAGGGGTTACGAGCAGTACTTC.

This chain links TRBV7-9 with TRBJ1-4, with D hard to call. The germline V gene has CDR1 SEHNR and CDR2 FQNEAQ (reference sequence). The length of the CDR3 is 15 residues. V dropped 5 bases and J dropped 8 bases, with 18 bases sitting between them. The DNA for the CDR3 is TGTGCCAGCAGCCTCGAGCCGGGAAGAGGAGAAAAACTGTTTTTT. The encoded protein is CASSLEPGRGEKLFF.

The CDR3 region is CASSQESGRGGDTQYF. As DNA, the CDR3 is TGCGCCAGCAGCCAAGAGAGCGGGAGGGGTGGGGATACGCAGTATTTT. The chain carries TRBV4-1 and TRBJ2-3; 10 nucleotides line up with TRBD2. The germline V gene encodes CDR1 MGHRA and CDR2 YSYEKL. CDR3 length: 16 amino acids. Trimming at V came to 0 bases and at J to 6 bases, leaving 6 bases not matched to a gene.

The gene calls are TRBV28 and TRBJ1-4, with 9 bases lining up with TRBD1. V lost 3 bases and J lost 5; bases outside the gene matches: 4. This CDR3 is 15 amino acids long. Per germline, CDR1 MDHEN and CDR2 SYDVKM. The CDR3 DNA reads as TGTGCCAGCAGTTTCGGGGGACAGGGAAATGAAAAACTGTTTTTT. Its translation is CASSFGGQGNEKLFF.

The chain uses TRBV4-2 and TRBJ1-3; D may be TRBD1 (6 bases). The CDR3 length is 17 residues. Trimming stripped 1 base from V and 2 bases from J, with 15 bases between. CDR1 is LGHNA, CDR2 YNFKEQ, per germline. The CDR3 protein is CASSQGGWGLAGNTIYF. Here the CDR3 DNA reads TGTGCCAGCAGCCAAGGAGGCTGGGGGCTGGCTGGAAACACCATATATTTT.

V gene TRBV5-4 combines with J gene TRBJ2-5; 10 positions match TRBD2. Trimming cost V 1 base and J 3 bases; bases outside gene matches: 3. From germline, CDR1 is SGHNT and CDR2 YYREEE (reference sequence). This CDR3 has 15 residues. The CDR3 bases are TGTGCCAGCAGCTTGAGGCTAGCGGGAGAAGAGACCCAGTACTTC. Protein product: CASSLRLAGEETQYF.

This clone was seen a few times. The CDR3: CASSQGAGSGYGYTF. For the CDR3, the DNA is TGCGCCAGCAGTCAGGGGGCAGGGTCAGGCTATGGCTACACCTTC. The chain carries TRBV5-1 and TRBJ1-2; 8 positions agree with TRBD1. The CDR3 is 15 residues long. From germline, CDR1 is SGHRS and CDR2 YFSETQ. Germline trimming cut 5 bases from V and 4 bases from J; bases unmatched to any gene: 10.

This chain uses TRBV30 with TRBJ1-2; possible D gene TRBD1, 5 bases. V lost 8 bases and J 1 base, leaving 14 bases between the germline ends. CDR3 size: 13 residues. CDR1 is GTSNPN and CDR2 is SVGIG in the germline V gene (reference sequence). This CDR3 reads CARSVGVNYGYTF. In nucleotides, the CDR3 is TGTGCCCGGTCTGTAGGGGTTAACTATGGCTACACCTTC.

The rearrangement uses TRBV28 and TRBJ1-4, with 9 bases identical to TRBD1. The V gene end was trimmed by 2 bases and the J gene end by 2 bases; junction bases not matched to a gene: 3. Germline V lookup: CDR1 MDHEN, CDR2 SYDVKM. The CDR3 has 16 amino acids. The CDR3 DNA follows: TGTGCCAGCAGTTTAACCGGGACAGGGACTAATGAAAAACTGTTTTTT. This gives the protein CASSLTGTGTNEKLFF.

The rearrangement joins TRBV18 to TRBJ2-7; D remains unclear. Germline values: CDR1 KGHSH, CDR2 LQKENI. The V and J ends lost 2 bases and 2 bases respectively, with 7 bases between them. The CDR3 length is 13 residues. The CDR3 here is CASSPMAAYEQYF. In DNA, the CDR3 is TGTGCCAGCTCACCAATGGCAGCCTACGAGCAGTACTTC.

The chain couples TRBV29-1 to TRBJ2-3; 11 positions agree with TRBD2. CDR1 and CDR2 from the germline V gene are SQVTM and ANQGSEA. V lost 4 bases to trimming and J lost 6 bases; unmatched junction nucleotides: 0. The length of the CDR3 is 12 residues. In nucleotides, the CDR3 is TGCAGCGTTGTAGCGGGAGGGGATACGCAGTATTTT. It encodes CSVVAGGDTQYF.

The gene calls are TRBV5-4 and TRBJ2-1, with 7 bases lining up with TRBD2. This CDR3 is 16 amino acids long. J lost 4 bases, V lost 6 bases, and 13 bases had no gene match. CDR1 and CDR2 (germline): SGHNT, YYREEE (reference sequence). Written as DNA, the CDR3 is TGTGCCAGCACCTTAGGGGCGGGAGCGGTGTACAATGAGCAGTTCTTC. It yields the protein CASTLGAGAVYNEQFF.

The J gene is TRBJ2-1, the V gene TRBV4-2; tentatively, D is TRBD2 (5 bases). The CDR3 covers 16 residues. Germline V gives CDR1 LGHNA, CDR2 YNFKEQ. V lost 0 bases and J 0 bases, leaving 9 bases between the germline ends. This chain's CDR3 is CASSQDHGSSYNEQFF. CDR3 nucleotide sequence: TGTGCCAGCAGCCAAGATCATGGGAGCTCCTACAATGAGCAGTTCTTC.

This CDR3 reads CASSQQGATQPQHF. As DNA, the CDR3 is TGTGCCAGCAGTCAACAGGGGGCCACTCAGCCCCAGCATTTT. V gene TRBV6-6 combines with J gene TRBJ1-5; 9 bases agree with TRBD1. The V and J ends lost 5 bases and 6 bases, in that order; junction bases with no gene match: 5. The length of the CDR3 is 14 residues. Germline V gene sequence: CDR1 MNHNY, CDR2 SVGAGI (reference sequence).

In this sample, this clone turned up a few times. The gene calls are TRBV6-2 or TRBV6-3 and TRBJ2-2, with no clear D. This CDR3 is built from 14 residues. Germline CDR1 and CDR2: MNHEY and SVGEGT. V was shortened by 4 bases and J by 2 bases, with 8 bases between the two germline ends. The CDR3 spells CASSSRVNTGELFF. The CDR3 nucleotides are TGTGCCAGCAGTTCACGGGTAAACACCGGGGAGCTGTTTTTT.

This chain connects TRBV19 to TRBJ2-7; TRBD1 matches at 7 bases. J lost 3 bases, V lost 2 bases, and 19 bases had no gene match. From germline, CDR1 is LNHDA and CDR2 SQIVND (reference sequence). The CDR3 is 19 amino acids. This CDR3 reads CASSIYFLEGAKGLYEQYF. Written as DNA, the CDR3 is TGTGCCAGTAGTATATACTTCCTCGAGGGGGCAAAGGGGCTCTACGAGCAGTACTTC.

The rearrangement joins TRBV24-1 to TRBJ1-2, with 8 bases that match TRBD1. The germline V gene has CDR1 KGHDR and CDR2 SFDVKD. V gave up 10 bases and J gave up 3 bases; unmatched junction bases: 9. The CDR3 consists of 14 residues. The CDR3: CATYAGTGDYGYTF. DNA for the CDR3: TGTGCCACTTACGCCGGGACAGGCGACTATGGCTACACCTTC.

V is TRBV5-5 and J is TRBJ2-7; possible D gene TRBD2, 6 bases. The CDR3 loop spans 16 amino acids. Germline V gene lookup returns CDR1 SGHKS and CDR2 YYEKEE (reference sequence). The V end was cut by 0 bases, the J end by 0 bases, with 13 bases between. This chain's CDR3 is CASSLGPPGLSYEQYF. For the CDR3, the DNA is TGTGCCAGCAGCTTGGGACCTCCGGGACTCTCCTACGAGCAGTACTTC. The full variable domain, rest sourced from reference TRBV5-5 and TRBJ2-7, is DAGVTQSPTHLIKTRGQQVTLRCSPISGHKSVSWYQQVLGQGPQFIFQYYEKEERGRGNFPDRFSARQFPNYSSELNVNALLLGDSALYLCASSLGPPGLSYEQYFGPGTRLTVT.

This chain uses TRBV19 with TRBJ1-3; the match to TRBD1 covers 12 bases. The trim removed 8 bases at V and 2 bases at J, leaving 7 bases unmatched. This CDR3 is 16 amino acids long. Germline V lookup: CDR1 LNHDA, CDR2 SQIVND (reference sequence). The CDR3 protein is CASHPGQGAAGNTIYF. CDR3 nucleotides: TGTGCCAGTCACCCGGGACAGGGGGCGGCTGGAAACACCATATATTTT.

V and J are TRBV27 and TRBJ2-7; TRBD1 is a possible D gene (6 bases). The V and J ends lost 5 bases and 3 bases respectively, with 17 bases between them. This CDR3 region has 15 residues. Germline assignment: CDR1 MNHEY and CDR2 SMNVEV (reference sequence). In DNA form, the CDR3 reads TGTGCCAGCAGTCCCTATCAGGGGACCCTCTACGAGCAGTACTTC. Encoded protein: CASSPYQGTLYEQYF.

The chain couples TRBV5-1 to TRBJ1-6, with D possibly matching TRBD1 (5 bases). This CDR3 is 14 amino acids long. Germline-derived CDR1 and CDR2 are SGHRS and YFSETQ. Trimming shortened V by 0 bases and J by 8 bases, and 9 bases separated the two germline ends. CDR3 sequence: CASSLDVRDSPLHF. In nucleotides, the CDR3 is TGCGCCAGCAGCTTGGACGTCAGGGATTCACCCCTCCACTTT.

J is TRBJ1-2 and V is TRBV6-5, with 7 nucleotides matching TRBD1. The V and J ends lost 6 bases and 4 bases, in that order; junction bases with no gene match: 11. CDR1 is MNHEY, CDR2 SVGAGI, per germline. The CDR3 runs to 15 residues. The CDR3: CASSLGGARPYGYTF. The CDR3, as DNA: TGTGCCAGCAGCCTAGGGGGCGCGCGACCCTATGGCTACACCTTC.

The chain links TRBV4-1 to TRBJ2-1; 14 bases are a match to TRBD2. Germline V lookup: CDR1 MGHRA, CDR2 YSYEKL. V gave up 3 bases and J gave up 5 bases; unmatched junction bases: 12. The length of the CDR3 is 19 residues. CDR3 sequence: CASSHVGLAGEPEDNEQFF. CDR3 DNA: TGCGCCAGCAGCCACGTGGGACTAGCGGGGGAACCTGAAGACAATGAGCAGTTCTTC.

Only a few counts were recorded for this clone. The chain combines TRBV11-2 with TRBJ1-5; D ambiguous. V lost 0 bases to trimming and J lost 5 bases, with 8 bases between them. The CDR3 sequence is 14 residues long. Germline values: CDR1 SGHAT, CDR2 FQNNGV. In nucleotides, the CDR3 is TGTGCCAGCAGCTTAGATCTTAGTCATCAGCCCCAGCATTTT. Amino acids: CASSLDLSHQPQHF.

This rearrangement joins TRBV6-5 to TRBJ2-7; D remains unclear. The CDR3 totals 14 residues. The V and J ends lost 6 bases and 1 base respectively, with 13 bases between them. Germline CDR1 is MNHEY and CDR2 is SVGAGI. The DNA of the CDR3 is TGTGCCAGCAGGACACTTCAAGGATCCTACGAGCAGTACTTC. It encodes CASRTLQGSYEQYF.

The CDR3 DNA follows: TGTGCCAGCATGTACAGGGGGCGCGATAACTATGGCTACACCTTC. This translates into CASMYRGRDNYGYTF. The genes are TRBV6-5 and TRBJ1-2; 9 bases fit TRBD1. This CDR3 comprises 15 residues. Germline values: CDR1 MNHEY, CDR2 SVGAGI. V was clipped by 7 bases and J by 1 base; unmatched bases: 7.

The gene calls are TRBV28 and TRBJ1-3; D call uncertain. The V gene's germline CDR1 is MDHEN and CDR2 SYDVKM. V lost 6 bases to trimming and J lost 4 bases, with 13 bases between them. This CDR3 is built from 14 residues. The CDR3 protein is CASRLGRSGNTIYF. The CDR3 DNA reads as TGTGCCAGCAGACTGGGGAGGTCCGGAAACACCATATATTTT.